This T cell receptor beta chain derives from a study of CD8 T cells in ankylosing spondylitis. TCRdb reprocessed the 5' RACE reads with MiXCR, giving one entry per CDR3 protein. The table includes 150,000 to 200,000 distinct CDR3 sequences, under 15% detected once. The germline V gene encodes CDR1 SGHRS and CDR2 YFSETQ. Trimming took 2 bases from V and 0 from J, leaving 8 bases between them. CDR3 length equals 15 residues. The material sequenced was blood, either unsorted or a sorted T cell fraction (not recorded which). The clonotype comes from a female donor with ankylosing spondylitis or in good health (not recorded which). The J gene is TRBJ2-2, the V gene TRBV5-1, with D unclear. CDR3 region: CASSFGRANTGELFF. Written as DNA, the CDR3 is TGCGCCAGCAGCTTTGGACGGGCGAACACCGGGGAGCTGTTTTTT. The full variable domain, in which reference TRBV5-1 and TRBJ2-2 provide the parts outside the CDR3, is KAGVTQTPRYLIKTRGQQVTLSCSPISGHRSVSWYQQTPGQGLQFLFEYFSETQRNKGNFPGRFSGRQFSNSRSEMNVSTLELGDSALYLCASSFGRANTGELFFGEGSRLTVL.